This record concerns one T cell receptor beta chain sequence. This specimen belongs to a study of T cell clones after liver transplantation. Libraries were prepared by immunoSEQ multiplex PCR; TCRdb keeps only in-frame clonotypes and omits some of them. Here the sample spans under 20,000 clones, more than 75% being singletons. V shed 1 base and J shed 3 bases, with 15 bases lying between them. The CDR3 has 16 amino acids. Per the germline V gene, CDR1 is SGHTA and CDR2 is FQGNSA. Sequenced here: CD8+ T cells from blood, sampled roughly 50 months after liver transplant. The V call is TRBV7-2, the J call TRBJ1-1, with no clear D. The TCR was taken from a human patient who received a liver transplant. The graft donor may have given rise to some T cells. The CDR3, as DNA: TGTGCCAGCAGCTTAGGACCAGGTTTGGCGGACACTGAAGCTTTCTTT. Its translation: CASSLGPGLADTEAFF.